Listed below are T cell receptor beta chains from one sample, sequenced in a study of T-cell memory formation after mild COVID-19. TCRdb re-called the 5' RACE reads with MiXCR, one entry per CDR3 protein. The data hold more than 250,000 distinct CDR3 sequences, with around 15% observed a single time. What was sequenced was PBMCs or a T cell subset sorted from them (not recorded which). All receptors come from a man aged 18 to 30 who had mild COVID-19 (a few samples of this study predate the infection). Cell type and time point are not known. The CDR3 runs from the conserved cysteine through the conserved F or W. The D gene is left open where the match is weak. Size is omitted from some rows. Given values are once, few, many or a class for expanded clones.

TGTGCCAGCAGCTTAACGGCGGACTATGGCTACACCTTC CASSLTADYGYTF TRBJ1-2 - - TRBV7-2
TGTGCCAGTGGATTTGAGTGGGGTTCCCAAGAGACCCAGTACTTC CASGFEWGSQETQYF TRBJ2-5 - - TRBV7-9
TGTGCCAGCAGTATTCAGGGCACCGGGGAGCTGTTTTTT CASSIQGTGELFF TRBJ2-2 - - TRBV6-2/TRBV6-3
TGTGCCAGCAGCCCCCTGAGCGCCCGGGGACAGGGGAATCTTGGCTACACCTTC CASSPLSARGQGNLGYTF TRBJ1-2 TRBD1 few TRBV7-2
TGTGCCACCAGCAGCCGGCCGGTGGGGCTGGGGGTGAACACTGAAGCTTTCTTT CATSSRPVGLGVNTEAFF TRBJ1-1 - few TRBV15
TGTGCCAGCAGCTGGGGGGCTGCCTACAATGAGCAGTTCTTC CASSWGAAYNEQFF TRBJ2-1 - few TRBV7-6
TGCGCCAGCAGCAGTCCGACAGCAAACACTGAAGCTTTCTTT CASSSPTANTEAFF TRBJ1-1 - - TRBV5-1
TGCGCCAGCAGCCAAGCCCCCGGGGGAGAGCAGTTCTTC CASSQAPGGEQFF TRBJ2-1 - many TRBV4-1
TGTGCCAGCAGCTCCTATCGTGGCTCTGAAGCTTTCTTT CASSSYRGSEAFF TRBJ1-1 - - TRBV11-3
TGTGCCAGCAGCTGGACAGGGGCGGAAGAGACCCAGTACTTC CASSWTGAEETQYF TRBJ2-5 TRBD1 few TRBV7-3
TGTGCCAGCAGCTTAACAGGGGATGTTACTGAAGCTTTCTTT CASSLTGDVTEAFF TRBJ1-1 TRBD1 few TRBV13
TGTGCCAGCAGTTTAGGTGAGGGGGCAGGGTTCTCTGGGGCCAACGTCCTGACTTTC CASSLGEGAGFSGANVLTF TRBJ2-6 TRBD1 few TRBV12-3/TRBV12-4
TGTGCCAGCAGCTTCTCTAGGGAAAAACTGTTTTTT CASSFSREKLFF TRBJ1-4 - few TRBV7-9
TGTGCCAGCGGCGCGAGCACAGATACGCAGTATTTT CASGASTDTQYF TRBJ2-3 - - TRBV7-9
TGCGCCAGCAGGGGGGCGCAAGGGGCCAACGTCCTGACTTTC CASRGAQGANVLTF TRBJ2-6 - few TRBV10-2
TGTGCCAGCAGCCAGGGACATACGCAGTATTTT CASSQGHTQYF TRBJ2-3 - few TRBV12-3/TRBV12-4
TGTGCCAGCAGCTTAAAGGGCAGCGCTGAAGCTTTCTTT CASSLKGSAEAFF TRBJ1-1 - - TRBV7-9
TGTGCCAGCAGCTCAAACTATAGAGCAGCGGGGGTCACAGATACGCAGTATTTT CASSSNYRAAGVTDTQYF TRBJ2-3 TRBD2 few TRBV7-9
TGTGCCAGCAGTTACTCGGGGGCTGTTTCACCCCTCCACTTT CASSYSGAVSPLHF TRBJ1-6 - - TRBV6-5
TGTGCCAGCAGCTCCAGCGGACAGGGAAGTTACACTGAAGCTTTCTTT CASSSSGQGSYTEAFF TRBJ1-1 TRBD1 - TRBV7-6
TGCAGCGTTGAAGATAGTACCCGTTCCTACAATGAGCAGTTCTTC CSVEDSTRSYNEQFF TRBJ2-1 - - TRBV29-1
TGTGCCAGCAGCCCCCGGGGCGGAGTTGACACCGGGGAGCTGTTTTTT CASSPRGGVDTGELFF TRBJ2-2 - - TRBV7-8
TGTGCCAGCTCACCCGGAGTCGCTACAGACTATGGCTACACCTTC CASSPGVATDYGYTF TRBJ1-2 - - TRBV18
TGTGCCAGCTCACCACCGGAGGGCCAAGAGACCCAGTACTTC CASSPPEGQETQYF TRBJ2-5 - - TRBV18
TGTGCCGGCAGCTTAACCGTACTCAGGGGGCTGGACACTGAAGCTTTCTTT CAGSLTVLRGLDTEAFF TRBJ1-1 TRBD1 - TRBV7-9
TGCGCCAGCAGCTTAGGGACAGGAAGAAACCAAGAGACCCAGTACTTC CASSLGTGRNQETQYF TRBJ2-5 TRBD1 - TRBV5-1
TGCGCCAGCAGCCAAGATCGGAGTATGAACACTGAAGCTTTCTTT CASSQDRSMNTEAFF TRBJ1-1 - - TRBV4-3
TGCAGTGCTAGTTCGAGGGGTTCTGGAAACACCATATATTTT CSASSRGSGNTIYF TRBJ1-3 - few TRBV20-1
TGCGCCAGCAGCTTGGAGTCGAGCACAGATACGCAGTATTTT CASSLESSTDTQYF TRBJ2-3 - few TRBV5-1
TGTGCCTGGTGGGCAGGGAGGGGGTTACACATTCAGTACTTC CAWWAGRGLHIQYF TRBJ2-4 - many TRBV30
TGTGCCAGCAGCTTAGTCGCAGGGTCGGACACCGGGGAGCTGTTTTTT CASSLVAGSDTGELFF TRBJ2-2 - few TRBV7-6
TGTGCCAGCAGCTTCCCTAACAAAGAGACCCAGTACTTC CASSFPNKETQYF TRBJ2-5 - - TRBV7-9
TGCGCCAGCAGCCAAGGAACAGGTCCGGGTGGCTACACCTTC CASSQGTGPGGYTF TRBJ1-2 - many TRBV4-3
TGTGCCAGCAGCTTATCGGGGACAGTCGGCTATGGCTACACCTTC CASSLSGTVGYGYTF TRBJ1-2 TRBD1 many TRBV7-2
TGTGCCAGCAGGAGGAGCGTCAGAGACACAGATACGCAGTATTTT CASRRSVRDTDTQYF TRBJ2-3 - - TRBV7-9
TGCGCCAGCAGCCAAGGGCCGTTGCTAGCGGGGGAGGCTGAGCAGTTCTTC CASSQGPLLAGEAEQFF TRBJ2-1 TRBD2 few TRBV4-1
TGTGCCAGCAGCTTAGTGCGGGGGATAGGAGAGACCCAGTACTTC CASSLVRGIGETQYF TRBJ2-5 TRBD2 - TRBV7-2
TGTGCCACCAGCAGACCGGGACAGGGATCCGTCGATGAGCAGTTCTTC CATSRPGQGSVDEQFF TRBJ2-1 TRBD1 - TRBV15
TGTGCCACCAGTGATCCGGGGGCCGTTCAGCCCCAGCATTTT CATSDPGAVQPQHF TRBJ1-5 - few TRBV24-1
TGCAGTGCTCGTCCGGGACAGGGGGTTTGGGGCAATCAGCCCCAGCATTTT CSARPGQGVWGNQPQHF TRBJ1-5 TRBD1 few TRBV20-1
TGTGCCAGCAGCTTCGGGGACAGGCCTCACCCGAACACCGGGGAGCTGTTTTTT CASSFGDRPHPNTGELFF TRBJ2-2 TRBD1 - TRBV7-8
TGTGCCAGCAGACCTAGCGGGGGGGCCCCAGAGACCCAGTACTTC CASRPSGGAPETQYF TRBJ2-5 TRBD2 many TRBV11-2
TGTGCCAGCAGTTACACAAACTATGGCTACACCTTC CASSYTNYGYTF TRBJ1-2 - - TRBV6-5
TGCGCCAGCAGCGCCAGGAGCGGGGTGAATGAGCAGTTCTTC CASSARSGVNEQFF TRBJ2-1 TRBD2 few TRBV5-1